The entry that follows covers one TCR beta chain sequence. Within the sample, other DNA sequences also encode this same CDR3. The data belong to a study of cytomegalovirus exposure and HLA in healthy donors. Germline CDR1 and CDR2: SGHRS and YFSETQ. Trimming took 0 bases from V and 10 from J; bases not matched to a gene: 7. This CDR3 has 15 amino acids. The PCR was carried out with 60 Vbeta primers and 13 Jbeta primers. Method: immunoSEQ multiplex PCR; TCRdb's copy keeps in-frame clones and lacks some. The table has roughly 100,000 clones, 75% to 85% seen once. The sample consisted of PBMCs. This chain joins TRBV5-1 and TRBJ1-6; 7 nucleotides align to TRBD1. This sequence originates from a man under 40 in good health and CMV-seronegative. CDR3 nucleotides: TGCGCCAGCAGCTTGGACGACAGGGTAGGATCACCCCTCCACTTT. This translates into CASSLDDRVGSPLHF. Full variable domain (outside the CDR3, taken from reference TRBV5-1 and TRBJ1-6): KAGVTQTPRYLIKTRGQQVTLSCSPISGHRSVSWYQQTPGQGLQFLFEYFSETQRNKGNFPGRFSGRQFSNSRSEMNVSTLELGDSALYLCASSLDDRVGSPLHFGNGTRLTVT.